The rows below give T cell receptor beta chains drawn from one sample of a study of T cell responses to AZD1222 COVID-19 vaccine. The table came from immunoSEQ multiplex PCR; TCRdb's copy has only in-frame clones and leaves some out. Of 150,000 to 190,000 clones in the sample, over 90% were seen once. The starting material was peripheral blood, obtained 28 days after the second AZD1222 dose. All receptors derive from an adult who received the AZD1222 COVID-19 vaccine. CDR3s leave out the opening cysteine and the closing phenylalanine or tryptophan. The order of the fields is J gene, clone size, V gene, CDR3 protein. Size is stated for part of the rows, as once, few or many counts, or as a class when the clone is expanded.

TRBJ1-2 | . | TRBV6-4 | ASSDQGRGLGGYT
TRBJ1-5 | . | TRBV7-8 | ASSLADNQPQH
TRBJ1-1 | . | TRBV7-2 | ASSLQARGTEAF
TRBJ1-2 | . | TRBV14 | ASSPQGINYGYT
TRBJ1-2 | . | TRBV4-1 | ASSQDLAGGAFGYT
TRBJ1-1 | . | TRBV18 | ASSPSLRTEAF
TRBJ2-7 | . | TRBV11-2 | ASSLVVSDEQY
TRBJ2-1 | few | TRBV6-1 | ASSDGSGGANEQF
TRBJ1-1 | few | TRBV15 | ATSIGANTEAF
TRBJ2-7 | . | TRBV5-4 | ASSYGTAQY
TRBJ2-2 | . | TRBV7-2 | ASSLGAGTNTGELF
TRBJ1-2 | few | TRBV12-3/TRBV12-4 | ASLRGGDYGYT
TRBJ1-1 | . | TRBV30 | AWDPNWNTEAF
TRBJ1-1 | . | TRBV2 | ASTPGTGGTEAF
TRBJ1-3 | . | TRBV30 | AWSVWRTSDVSGNTIY
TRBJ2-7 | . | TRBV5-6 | ASSLLSSYEQY
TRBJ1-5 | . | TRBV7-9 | ASSFPGTNQPQH
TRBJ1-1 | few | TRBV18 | ASSESRGGAF
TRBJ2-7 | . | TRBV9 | ASSVGTGIYEQY
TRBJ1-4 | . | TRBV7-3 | ASSPGTATNEKLF
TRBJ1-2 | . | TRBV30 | AWASGGGYT
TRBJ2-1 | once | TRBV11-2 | ASSFRTSGGALF
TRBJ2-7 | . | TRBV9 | ASSVLGTASYEQY
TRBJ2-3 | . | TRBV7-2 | ASSLARSGGASGTQY
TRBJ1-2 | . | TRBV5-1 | ASTDRPPTNYGYT
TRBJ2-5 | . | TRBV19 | ASSRDRAGETQY
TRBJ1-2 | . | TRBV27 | ASSLSEGYGYT
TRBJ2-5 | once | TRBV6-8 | ASSYGRETQY
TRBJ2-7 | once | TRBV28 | ASGGALQGAYEQY
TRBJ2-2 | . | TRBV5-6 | ASSADGGTGELF
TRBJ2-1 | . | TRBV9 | ASSVISGTYNEQF
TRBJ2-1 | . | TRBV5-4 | ASSLELIPYNEQF
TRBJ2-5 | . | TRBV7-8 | ASSLGLVANQETQY
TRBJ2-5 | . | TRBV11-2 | ASSKIAGIRRRYQETQY
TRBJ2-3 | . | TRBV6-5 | ASSAHDSLGDTQY
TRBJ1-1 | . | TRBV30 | AGQGASEAF
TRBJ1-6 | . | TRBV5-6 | ASSLETRNSPLH
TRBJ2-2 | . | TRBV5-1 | ASSWGTGNTGELF
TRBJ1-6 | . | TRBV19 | ASSMDGGNSPLH
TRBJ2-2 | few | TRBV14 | ASSQDLTGPNTGELF
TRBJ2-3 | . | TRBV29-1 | SVYTGSRTDTQY
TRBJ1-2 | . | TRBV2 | ASSKREYGYT
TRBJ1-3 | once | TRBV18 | ASFDRQIVGNTIY
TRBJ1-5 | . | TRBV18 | ASSPDRSNQPQH
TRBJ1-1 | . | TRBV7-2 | ASSFAGQGRTEAF
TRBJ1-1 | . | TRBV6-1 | ASSDLRGSTEAF
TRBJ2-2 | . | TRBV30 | AWSEGLPGELF